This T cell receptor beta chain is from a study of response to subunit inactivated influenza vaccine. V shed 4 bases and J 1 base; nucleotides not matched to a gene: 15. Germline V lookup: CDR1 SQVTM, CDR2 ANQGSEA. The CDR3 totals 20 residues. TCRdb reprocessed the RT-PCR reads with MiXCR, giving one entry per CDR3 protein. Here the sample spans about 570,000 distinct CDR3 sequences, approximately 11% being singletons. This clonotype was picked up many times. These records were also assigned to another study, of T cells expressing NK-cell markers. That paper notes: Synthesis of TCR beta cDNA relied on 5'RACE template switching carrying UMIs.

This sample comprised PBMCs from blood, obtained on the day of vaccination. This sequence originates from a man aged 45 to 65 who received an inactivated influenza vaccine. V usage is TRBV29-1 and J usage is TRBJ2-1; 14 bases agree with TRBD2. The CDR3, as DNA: TGCAGCGTTGTGCAAGCCGGGACTAGCGGGAGAGGTGGATCCTACAATGAGCAGTTCTTC. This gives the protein CSVVQAGTSGRGGSYNEQFF.